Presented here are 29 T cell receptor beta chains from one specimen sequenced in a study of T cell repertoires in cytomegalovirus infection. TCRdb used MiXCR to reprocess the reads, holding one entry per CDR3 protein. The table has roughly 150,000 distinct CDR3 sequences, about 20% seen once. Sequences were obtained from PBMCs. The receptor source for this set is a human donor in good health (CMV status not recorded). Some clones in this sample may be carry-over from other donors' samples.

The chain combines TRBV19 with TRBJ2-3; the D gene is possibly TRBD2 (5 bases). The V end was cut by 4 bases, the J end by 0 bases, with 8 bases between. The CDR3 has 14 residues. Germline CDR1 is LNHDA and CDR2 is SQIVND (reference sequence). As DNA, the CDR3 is TGTGCCAGTAGTAGTCGGGGAAGCACAGATACGCAGTATTTT. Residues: CASSSRGSTDTQYF.

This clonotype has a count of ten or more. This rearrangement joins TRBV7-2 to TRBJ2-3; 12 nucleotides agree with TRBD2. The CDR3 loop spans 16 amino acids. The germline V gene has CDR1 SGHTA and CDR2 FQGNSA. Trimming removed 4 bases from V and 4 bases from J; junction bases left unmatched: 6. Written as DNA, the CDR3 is TGTGCCAGCAGCTACCTAGCGGGAGGGCCGGCAGATACGCAGTATTTT. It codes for CASSYLAGGPADTQYF.

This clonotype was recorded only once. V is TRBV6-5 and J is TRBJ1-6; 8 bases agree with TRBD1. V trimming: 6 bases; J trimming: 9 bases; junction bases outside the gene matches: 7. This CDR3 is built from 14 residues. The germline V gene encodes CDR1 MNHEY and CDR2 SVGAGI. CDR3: CASRPAGGGSPLHF. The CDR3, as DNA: TGTGCCAGCAGACCGGCAGGGGGCGGTTCACCCCTCCACTTT.

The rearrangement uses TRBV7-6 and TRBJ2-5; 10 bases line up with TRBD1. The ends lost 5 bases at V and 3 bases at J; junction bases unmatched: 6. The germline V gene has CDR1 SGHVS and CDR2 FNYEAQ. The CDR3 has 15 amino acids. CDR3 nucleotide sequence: TGTGCCAGCAGCACACCCGGGACAGGGGAAGAGACCCAGTACTTC. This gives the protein CASSTPGTGEETQYF. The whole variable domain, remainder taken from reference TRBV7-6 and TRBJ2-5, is GAGVSQSPRYKVTKRGQDVALRCDPISGHVSLYWYRQALGQGPEFLTYFNYEAQQDKSGLPNDRFSAERPEGSISTLTIQRTEQRDSAMYRCASSTPGTGEETQYFGPGTRLLVL.

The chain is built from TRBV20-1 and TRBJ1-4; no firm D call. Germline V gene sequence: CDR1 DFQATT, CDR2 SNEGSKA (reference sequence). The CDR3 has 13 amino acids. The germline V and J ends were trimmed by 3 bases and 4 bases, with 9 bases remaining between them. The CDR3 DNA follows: TGCAGTGCTAGGTCCAGGTTTAATGAAAAACTGTTTTTT. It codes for CSARSRFNEKLFF.

CDR3 sequence reads: CAISEGLSYEQYF. The CDR3 coding sequence is TGTGCCATCAGTGAGGGGTTATCCTACGAGCAGTACTTC. The rearrangement links TRBV10-3 to TRBJ2-7; unclear D gene. The CDR3 has 13 residues. The V end lost 2 bases, the J end lost 1 base, and 6 bases lay between the germline ends. The germline V gene has CDR1 ENHRY and CDR2 SYGVKD.

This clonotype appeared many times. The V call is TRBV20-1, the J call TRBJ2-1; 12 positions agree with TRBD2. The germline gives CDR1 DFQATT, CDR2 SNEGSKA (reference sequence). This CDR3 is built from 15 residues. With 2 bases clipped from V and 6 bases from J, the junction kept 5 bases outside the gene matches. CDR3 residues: CSARTSGRNTNEQFF. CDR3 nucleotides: TGCAGTGCTAGAACTAGCGGGAGGAACACCAATGAGCAGTTCTTC.

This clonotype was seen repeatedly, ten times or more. DNA of the CDR3: TGTGCCTTCTCGGGACTAGTTAATGAGCAGTTCTTC. It codes for CAFSGLVNEQFF. The V gene is TRBV30, the J gene TRBJ2-1, with 8 bases fitting TRBD2. The CDR3 totals 12 residues. CDR1 is GTSNPN, CDR2 SVGIG, per germline (reference sequence). The trim removed 7 bases at V and 7 bases at J, leaving 6 bases unmatched. Supplemented by reference TRBV30 and TRBJ2-1, the full variable domain reads SQTIHQWPATLVQPVGSPLSLECTVEGTSNPNLYWYRQAAGRGLQLLFYSVGIGQISSEVPQNLSASRPQDRQFILSSKKLLLSDSGFYLCAFSGLVNEQFFGPGTRLTVL.

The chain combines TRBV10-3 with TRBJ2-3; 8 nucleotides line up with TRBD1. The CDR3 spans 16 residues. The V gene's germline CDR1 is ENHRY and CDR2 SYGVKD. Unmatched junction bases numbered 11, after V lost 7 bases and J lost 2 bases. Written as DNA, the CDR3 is TGTGCCATCACCGACGGACAGGGCAGTAACACAGATACGCAGTATTTT. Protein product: CAITDGQGSNTDTQYF.

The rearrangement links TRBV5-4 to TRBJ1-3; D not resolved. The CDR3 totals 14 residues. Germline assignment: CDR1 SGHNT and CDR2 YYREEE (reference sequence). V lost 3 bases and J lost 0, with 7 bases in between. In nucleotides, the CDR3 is TGTGCCAGCAGCTCGGGCATCTCTGGAAACACCATATATTTT. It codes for CASSSGISGNTIYF.

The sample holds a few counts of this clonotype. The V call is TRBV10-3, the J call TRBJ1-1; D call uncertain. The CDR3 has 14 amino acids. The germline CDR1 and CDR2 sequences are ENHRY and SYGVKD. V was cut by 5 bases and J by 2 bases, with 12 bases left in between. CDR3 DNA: TGTGCCATCAGTCAACTCCAAACTAACACTGAAGCTTTCTTT. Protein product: CAISQLQTNTEAFF.

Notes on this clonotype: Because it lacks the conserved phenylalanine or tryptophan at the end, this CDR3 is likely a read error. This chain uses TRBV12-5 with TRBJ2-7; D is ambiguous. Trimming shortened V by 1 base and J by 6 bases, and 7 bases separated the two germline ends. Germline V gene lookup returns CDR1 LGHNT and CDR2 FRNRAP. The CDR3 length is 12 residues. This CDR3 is CASGLAVSEQYL. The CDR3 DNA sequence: TGTGCTAGTGGTTTGGCCGTGTCCGAGCAGTACTTG.

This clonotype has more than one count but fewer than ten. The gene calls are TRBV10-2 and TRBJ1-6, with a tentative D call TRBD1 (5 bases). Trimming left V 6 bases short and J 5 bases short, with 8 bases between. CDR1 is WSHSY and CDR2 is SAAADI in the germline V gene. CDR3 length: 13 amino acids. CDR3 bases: TGCGCCAGCAGCAGGGAGGATAATTCACCCCTCCACTTT. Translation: CASSREDNSPLHF.

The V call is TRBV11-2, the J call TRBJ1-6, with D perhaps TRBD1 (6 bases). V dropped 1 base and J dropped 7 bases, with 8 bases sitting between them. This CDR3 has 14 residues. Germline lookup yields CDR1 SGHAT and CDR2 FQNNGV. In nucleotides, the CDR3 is TGTGCCAGCAGCTTAGGGGGGCAAAATTCACCCCTCCACTTT. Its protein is CASSLGGQNSPLHF.

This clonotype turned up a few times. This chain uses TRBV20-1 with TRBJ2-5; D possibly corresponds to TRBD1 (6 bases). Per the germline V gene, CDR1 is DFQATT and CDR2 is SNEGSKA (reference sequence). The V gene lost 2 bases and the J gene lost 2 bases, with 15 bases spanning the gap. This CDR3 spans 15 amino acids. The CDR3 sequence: CSARRGQSGQETQYF. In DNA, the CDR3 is TGCAGTGCTAGAAGGGGACAATCGGGGCAAGAGACCCAGTACTTC.

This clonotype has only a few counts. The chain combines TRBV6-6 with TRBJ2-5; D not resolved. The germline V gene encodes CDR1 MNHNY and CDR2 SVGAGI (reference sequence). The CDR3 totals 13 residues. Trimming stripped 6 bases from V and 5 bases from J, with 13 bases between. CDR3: CASSFASWETQYF. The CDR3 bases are TGTGCCAGCAGCTTCGCCTCCTGGGAGACCCAGTACTTC.

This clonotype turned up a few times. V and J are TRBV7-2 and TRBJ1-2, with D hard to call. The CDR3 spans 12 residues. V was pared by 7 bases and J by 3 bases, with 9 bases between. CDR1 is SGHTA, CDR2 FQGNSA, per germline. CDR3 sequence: CASTLDDYGYTF. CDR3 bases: TGTGCCAGCACCCTTGATGACTATGGCTACACCTTC.

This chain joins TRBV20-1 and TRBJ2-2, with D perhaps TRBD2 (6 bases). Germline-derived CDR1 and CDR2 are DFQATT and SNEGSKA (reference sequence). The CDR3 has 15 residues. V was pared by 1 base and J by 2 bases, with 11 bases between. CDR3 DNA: TGCAGTGCTAGAGCGGGACTGGTTAACACCGGGGAGCTGTTTTTT. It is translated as CSARAGLVNTGELFF.

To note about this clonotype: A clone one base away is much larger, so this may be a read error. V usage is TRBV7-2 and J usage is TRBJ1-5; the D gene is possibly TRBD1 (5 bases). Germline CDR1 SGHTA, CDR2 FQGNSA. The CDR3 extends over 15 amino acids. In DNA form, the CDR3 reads TGTGCCAGCAGCTTAGTCCAGGGCGAGAACCAGCCCCTGCATTTT. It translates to CASSLVQGENQPLHF.

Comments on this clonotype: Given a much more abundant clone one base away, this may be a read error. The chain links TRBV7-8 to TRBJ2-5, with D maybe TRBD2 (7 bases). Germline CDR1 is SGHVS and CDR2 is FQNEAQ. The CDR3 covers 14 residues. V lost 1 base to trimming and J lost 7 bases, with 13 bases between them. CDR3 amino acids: CASSLGGGEVTQYF. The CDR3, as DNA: TGTGCCAGCAGCTTAGGGGGGGGCGAAGTGACCCAGTACTTC. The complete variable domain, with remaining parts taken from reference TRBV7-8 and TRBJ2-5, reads GAGVSQSPRYKVAKRGQDVALRCDPISGHVSLFWYQQALGQGPEFLTYFQNEAQLDKSGLPSDRFFAERPEGSVSTLKIQRTQQEDSAVYLCASSLGGGEVTQYFGPGTRLLVL.

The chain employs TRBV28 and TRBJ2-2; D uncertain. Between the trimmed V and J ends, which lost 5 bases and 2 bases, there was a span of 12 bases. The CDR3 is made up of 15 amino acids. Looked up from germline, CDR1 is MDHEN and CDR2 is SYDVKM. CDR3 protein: CASSLVATNTGELFF. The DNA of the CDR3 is TGTGCCAGCAGTCTTGTTGCGACTAACACCGGGGAGCTGTTTTTT.

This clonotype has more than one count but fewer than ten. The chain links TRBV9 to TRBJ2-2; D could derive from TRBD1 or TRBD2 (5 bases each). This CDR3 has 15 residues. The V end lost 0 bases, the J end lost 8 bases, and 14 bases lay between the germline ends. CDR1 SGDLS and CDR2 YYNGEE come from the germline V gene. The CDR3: CASSVAGAYAGELFF. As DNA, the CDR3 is TGTGCCAGCAGCGTAGCCGGGGCCTATGCTGGGGAGCTGTTTTTT.

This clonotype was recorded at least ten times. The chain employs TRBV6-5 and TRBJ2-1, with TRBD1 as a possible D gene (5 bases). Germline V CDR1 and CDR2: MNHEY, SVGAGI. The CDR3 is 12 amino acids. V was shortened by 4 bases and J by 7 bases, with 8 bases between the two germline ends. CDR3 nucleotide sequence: TGTGCCAGCAGTTCAGGGTCAAATGAGCAGTTCTTC. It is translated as CASSSGSNEQFF.

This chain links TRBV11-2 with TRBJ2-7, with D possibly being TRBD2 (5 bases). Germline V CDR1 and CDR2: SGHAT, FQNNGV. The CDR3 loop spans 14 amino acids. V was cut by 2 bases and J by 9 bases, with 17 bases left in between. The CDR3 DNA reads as TGTGCCAGCAGCTTATGGGGAGACTCCAACGTGCAGTACTTC. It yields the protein CASSLWGDSNVQYF.

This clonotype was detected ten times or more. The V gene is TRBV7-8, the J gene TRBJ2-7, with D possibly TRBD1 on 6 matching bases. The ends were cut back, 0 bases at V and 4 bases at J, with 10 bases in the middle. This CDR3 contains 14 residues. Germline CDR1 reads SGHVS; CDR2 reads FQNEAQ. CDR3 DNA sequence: TGTGCCAGCAGCTTAGCGAGCAGGGGATACGAGCAGTACTTC. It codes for CASSLASRGYEQYF.

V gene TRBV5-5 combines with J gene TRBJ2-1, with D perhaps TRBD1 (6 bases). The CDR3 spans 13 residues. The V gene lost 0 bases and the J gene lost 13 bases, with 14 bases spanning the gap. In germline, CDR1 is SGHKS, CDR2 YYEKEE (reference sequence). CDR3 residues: CASSLGVQGEQFF. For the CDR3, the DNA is TGTGCCAGCAGCTTGGGGGTACAGGGTGAACAGTTCTTC.

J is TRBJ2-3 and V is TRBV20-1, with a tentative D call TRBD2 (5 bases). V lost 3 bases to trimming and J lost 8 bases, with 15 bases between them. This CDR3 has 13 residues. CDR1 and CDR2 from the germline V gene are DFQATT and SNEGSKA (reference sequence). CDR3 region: CSARGSLAFTQYF. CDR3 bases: TGCAGTGCTAGGGGAAGCCTAGCTTTTACGCAGTATTTT.

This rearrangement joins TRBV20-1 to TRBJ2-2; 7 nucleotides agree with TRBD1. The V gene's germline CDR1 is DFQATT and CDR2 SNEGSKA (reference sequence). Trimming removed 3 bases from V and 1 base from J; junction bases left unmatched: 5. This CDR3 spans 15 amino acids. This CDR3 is CSASNRGQNTGELFF. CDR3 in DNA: TGCAGTGCTAGTAATAGGGGGCAGAACACCGGGGAGCTGTTTTTT.

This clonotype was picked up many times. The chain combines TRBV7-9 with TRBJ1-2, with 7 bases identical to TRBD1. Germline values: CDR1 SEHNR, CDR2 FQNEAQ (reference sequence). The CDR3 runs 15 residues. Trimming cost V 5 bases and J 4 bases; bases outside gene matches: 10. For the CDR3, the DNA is TGTGCCAGCAGCCGGCCGGGACAGCCAATCTATGGCTACACCTTC. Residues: CASSRPGQPIYGYTF.